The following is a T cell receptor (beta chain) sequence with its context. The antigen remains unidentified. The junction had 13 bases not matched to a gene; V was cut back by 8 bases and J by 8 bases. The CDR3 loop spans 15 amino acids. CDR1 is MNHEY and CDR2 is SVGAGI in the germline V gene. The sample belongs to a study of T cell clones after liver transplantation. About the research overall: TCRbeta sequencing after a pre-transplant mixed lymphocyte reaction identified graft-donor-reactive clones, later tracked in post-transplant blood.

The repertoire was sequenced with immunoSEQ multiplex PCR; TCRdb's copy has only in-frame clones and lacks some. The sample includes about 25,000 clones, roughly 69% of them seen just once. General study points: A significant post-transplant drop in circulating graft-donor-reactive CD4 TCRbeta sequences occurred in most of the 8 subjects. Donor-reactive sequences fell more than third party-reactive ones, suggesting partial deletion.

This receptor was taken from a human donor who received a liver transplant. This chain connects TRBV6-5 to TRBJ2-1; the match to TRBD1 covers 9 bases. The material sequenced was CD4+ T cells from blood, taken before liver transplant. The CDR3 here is CASGFRTGDPHEQFF. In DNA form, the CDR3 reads TGTGCCAGCGGGTTCAGGACAGGGGACCCCCATGAGCAGTTCTTC.